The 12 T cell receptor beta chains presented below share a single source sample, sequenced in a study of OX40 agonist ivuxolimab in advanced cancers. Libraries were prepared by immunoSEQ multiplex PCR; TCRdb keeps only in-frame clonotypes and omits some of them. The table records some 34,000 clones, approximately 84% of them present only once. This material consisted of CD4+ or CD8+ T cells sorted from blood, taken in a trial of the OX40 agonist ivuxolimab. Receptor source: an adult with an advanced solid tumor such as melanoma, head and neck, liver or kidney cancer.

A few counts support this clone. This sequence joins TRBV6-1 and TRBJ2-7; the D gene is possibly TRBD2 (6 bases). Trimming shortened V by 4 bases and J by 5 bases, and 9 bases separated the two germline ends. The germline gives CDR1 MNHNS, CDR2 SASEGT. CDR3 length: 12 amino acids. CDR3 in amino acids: CASSGWGDEQYF. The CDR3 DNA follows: TGTGCCAGCAGTGGTTGGGGGGACGAGCAGTACTTC.

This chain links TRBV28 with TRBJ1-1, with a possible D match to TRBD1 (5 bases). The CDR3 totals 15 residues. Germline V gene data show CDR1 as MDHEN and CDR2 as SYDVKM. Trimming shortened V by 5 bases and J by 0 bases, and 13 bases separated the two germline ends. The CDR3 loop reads CASSPTDNLNTEAFF. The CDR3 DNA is TGTGCCAGCAGTCCGACGGACAACTTGAACACTGAAGCTTTCTTT. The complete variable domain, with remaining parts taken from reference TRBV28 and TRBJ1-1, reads DVKVTQSSRYLVKRTGEKVFLECVQDMDHENMFWYRQDPGLGLRLIYFSYDVKMKEKGDIPEGYSVSREKKERFSLILESASTNQTSMYLCASSPTDNLNTEAFFGQGTRLTVV.

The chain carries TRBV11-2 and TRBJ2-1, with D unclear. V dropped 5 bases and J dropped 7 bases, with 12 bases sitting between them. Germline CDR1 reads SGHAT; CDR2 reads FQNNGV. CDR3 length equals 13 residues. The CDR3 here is CASSRLLGNEQFF. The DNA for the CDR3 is TGTGCCAGCAGCCGCCTTTTAGGGAATGAGCAGTTCTTC. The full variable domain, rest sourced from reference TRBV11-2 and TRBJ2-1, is EAGVAQSPRYKIIEKRQSVAFWCNPISGHATLYWYQQILGQGPKLLIQFQNNGVVDDSQLPKDRFSAERLKGVDSTLKIQPAKLEDSAVYLCASSRLLGNEQFFGPGTRLTVL.

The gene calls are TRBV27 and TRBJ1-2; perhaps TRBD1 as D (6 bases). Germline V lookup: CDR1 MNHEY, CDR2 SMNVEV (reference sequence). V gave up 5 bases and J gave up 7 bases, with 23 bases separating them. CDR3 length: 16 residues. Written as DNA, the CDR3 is TGTGCCAGCAGTGGGTCCGGGACAACCCCCGGGAGTGGCTACACCTTC. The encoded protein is CASSGSGTTPGSGYTF.

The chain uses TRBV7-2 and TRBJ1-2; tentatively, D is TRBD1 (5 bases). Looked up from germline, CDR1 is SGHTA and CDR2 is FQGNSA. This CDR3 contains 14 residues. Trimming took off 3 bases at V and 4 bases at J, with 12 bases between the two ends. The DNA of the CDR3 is TGTGCCAGCAGCTTGTCCGGGACCCGCTATGGCTACACCTTC. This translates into CASSLSGTRYGYTF.

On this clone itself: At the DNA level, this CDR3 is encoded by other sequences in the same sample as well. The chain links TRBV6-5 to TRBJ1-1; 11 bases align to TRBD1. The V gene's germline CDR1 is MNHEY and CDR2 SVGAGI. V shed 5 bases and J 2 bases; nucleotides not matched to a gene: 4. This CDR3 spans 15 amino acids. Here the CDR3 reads CASSPWTGGNTEAFF. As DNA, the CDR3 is TGTGCCAGCAGTCCCTGGACAGGGGGCAACACTGAAGCTTTCTTT.

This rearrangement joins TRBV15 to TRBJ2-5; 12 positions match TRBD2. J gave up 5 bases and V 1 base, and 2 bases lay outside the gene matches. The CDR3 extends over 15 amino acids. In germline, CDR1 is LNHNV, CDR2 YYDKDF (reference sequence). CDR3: CATSRGTSGIETQYF. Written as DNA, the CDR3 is TGTGCCACCAGCAGAGGGACTAGCGGGATCGAGACCCAGTACTTC.

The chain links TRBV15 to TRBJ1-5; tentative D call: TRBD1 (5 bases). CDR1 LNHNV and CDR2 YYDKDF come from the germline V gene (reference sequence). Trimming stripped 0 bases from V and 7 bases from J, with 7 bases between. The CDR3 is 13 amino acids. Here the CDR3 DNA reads TGTGCCACCAGCAGAGATCGGGGGCAGCCCCAGCATTTT. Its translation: CATSRDRGQPQHF.

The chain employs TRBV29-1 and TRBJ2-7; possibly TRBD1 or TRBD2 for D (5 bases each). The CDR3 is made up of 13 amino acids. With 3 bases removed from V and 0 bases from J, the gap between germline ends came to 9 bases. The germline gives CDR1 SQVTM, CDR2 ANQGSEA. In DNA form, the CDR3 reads TGCAGCGTTGAGGGAGACAGCTCCTACGAGCAGTACTTC. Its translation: CSVEGDSSYEQYF.

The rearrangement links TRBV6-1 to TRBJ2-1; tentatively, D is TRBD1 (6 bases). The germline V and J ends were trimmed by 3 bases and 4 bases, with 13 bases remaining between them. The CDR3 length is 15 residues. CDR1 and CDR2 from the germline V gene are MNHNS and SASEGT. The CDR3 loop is CASSDTGIPYNEQFF. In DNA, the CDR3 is TGTGCCAGCAGTGACACAGGGATACCATACAATGAGCAGTTCTTC.

CDR3 protein: CAWSKITGELFF. CDR3 sequence (DNA): TGTGCCTGGAGCAAGATCACCGGGGAGCTGTTTTTT. V usage is TRBV30 and J usage is TRBJ2-2; no clear D. The germline V and J ends were trimmed by 3 bases and 4 bases, with 6 bases remaining between them. The V gene's germline CDR1 is GTSNPN and CDR2 SVGIG (reference sequence). This CDR3 spans 12 amino acids.

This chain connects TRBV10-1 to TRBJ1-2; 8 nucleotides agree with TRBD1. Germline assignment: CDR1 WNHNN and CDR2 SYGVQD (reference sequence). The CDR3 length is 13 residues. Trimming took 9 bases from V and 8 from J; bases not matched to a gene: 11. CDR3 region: CARQPQGASGYTF. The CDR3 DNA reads TGCGCCAGACAACCCCAGGGGGCGTCGGGCTACACCTTC.